These 30 T cell receptor beta chains were all obtained from the same sample, sequenced in a study of cytomegalovirus exposure and HLA in healthy donors. Primers: 60 Vbeta forward and 13 Jbeta reverse. Sequencing was performed with immunoSEQ multiplex PCR; in TCRdb, only in-frame clones are kept and a portion is missing. The profile shows around 59,000 clones, roughly 80% of them singletons. The sequenced sample consisted of PBMCs. These receptors all come from a human donor in good health.

The chain joins TRBV6-5 to TRBJ2-5; perhaps TRBD2 as D (5 bases). The CDR3 covers 14 residues. Germline V gene data show CDR1 as MNHEY and CDR2 as SVGAGI. The V gene lost 2 bases and the J gene lost 0 bases, with 7 bases spanning the gap. The CDR3 loop reads CASSYISDQETQYF. CDR3 sequence (DNA): TGTGCCAGCAGTTACATTAGCGACCAAGAGACCCAGTACTTC.

The chain recombines TRBV7-3 with TRBJ1-1; perhaps TRBD1 as D (5 bases). Germline V gene lookup returns CDR1 SGHTA and CDR2 FQGTGA. The CDR3 runs 14 residues. Trimming took off 2 bases at V and 4 bases at J, with 11 bases between the two ends. Here the CDR3 reads CASSLLGLGTEAFF. CDR3 DNA: TGTGCCAGCAGCTTATTGGGGCTGGGCACTGAAGCTTTCTTT. The variable domain in full, completed from reference TRBV7-3 and TRBJ1-1, reads GAGVSQTPSNKVTEKGKYVELRCDPISGHTALYWYRQSLGQGPEFLIYFQGTGAADDSGLPNDRFFAVRPEGSVSTLKIQRTERGDSAVYLCASSLLGLGTEAFFGQGTRLTVV.

The CDR3 loop reads CASSGHYSNQPQHF. For the CDR3, the DNA is TGTGCCAGCAGCGGACATTATAGCAATCAGCCCCAGCATTTT. The genes are TRBV6-1 and TRBJ1-5; D perhaps matches TRBD1 (5 bases). This CDR3 has 14 amino acids. CDR1 MNHNS and CDR2 SASEGT come from the germline V gene. Trimming took 6 bases from V and 0 from J, leaving 9 bases between them.

The chain links TRBV7-2 to TRBJ2-1; D might be TRBD2 (5 bases). Trimming removed 0 bases at V and 0 bases at J, with 15 bases between. The germline CDR1 and CDR2 sequences are SGHTA and FQGNSA. This CDR3 contains 18 residues. CDR3 region: CASSLALSADSSYNEQFF. The CDR3 nucleotides are TGTGCCAGCAGCTTAGCGTTGTCAGCGGATAGCTCCTACAATGAGCAGTTCTTC.

This clone was seen only a few times. V gene TRBV6-6 combines with J gene TRBJ2-2; D not certain. Germline lookup yields CDR1 MNHNY and CDR2 SVGAGI (reference sequence). The V end lost 5 bases, the J end lost 3 bases, and 7 bases lay between the germline ends. This CDR3 has 13 residues. CDR3: CASSPHYTGELFF. The DNA for the CDR3 is TGTGCCAGCAGTCCTCACTACACCGGGGAGCTGTTTTTT.

The chain recombines TRBV27 with TRBJ1-1, with a tentative D call TRBD1 (6 bases). Trimming took off 5 bases at V and 4 bases at J, with 17 bases between the two ends. There are 15 residues in the CDR3. The germline V gene has CDR1 MNHEY and CDR2 SMNVEV (reference sequence). The CDR3 bases are TGTGCCAGCAGTCGGGTACAGGGTATCGTCACTGAAGCTTTCTTT. It translates to CASSRVQGIVTEAFF.

The gene calls are TRBV18 and TRBJ1-4, with 7 bases aligning to TRBD1. The V and J ends lost 5 bases and 5 bases, in that order; junction bases with no gene match: 8. This CDR3 region has 15 residues. Germline V gene data show CDR1 as KGHSH and CDR2 as LQKENI. CDR3 bases: TGTGCCAGCTCAACCAACAGGGGCCCCAATGAAAAACTGTTTTTT. Translation gives CASSTNRGPNEKLFF.

This rearrangement joins TRBV7-2 to TRBJ1-1; D may be TRBD1 (6 bases). This CDR3 is built from 16 residues. Germline-derived CDR1 and CDR2 are SGHTA and FQGNSA. Trimming cost V 3 bases and J 0 bases, with 14 bases left between them. CDR3 sequence: CASSFLRTGLNTEAFF. The CDR3 DNA is TGTGCCAGCAGCTTTTTGAGAACAGGGCTGAACACTGAAGCTTTCTTT. Full variable domain (missing parts from reference TRBV7-2 and TRBJ1-1): GAGVSQSPSNKVTEKGKDVELRCDPISGHTALYWYRQSLGQGLEFLIYFQGNSAPDKSGLPSDRFSAERTGGSVSTLTIQRTQQEDSAVYLCASSFLRTGLNTEAFFGQGTRLTVV.

This clone was seen more than once but under ten times. The rearrangement links TRBV5-4 to TRBJ2-7, with 13 bases aligning to TRBD2. The trim removed 4 bases at V and 6 bases at J, leaving 7 bases unmatched. The CDR3 is 15 amino acids. CDR1 and CDR2 from the germline V gene are SGHNT and YYREEE (reference sequence). CDR3: CASSLQLAGGSEQYF. CDR3 nucleotides: TGTGCCAGCAGCCTGCAACTAGCGGGGGGGTCCGAGCAGTACTTC.

The V and J genes are TRBV5-6 and TRBJ1-1; D unresolved. Trimming left V 4 bases short and J 0 bases short, with 13 bases between. The CDR3 consists of 15 residues. Germline loops: CDR1 SGHDT, CDR2 YYEEEE. Here the CDR3 DNA reads TGTGCCAGCAGCGAGCAGCGGGGTGTGAACACTGAAGCTTTCTTT. This gives the protein CASSEQRGVNTEAFF.

The chain uses TRBV20-1 and TRBJ2-5; D is ambiguous. The last part of the DNA fits TRBJ2-7 better; the J call may be wrong. The CDR3 totals 11 residues. The germline V gene encodes CDR1 DFQATT and CDR2 SNEGSKA (reference sequence). Here the CDR3 reads CSATGSYEQYF. CDR3 in DNA: TGCAGTGCAACCGGGTCCTACGAGCAGTACTTC.

This chain links TRBV7-3 with TRBJ2-1; possibly TRBD2 for D (5 bases). Germline CDR1 and CDR2: SGHTA and FQGTGA. With 3 bases removed from V and 2 bases from J, the gap between germline ends came to 11 bases. This CDR3 comprises 15 residues. CDR3 bases: TGTGCCAGCAGCTTGGACTCGGCCCCCTACAATGAGCAGTTCTTC. Translated, it gives CASSLDSAPYNEQFF.

This chain uses TRBV5-8 with TRBJ2-5, with TRBD1 matching over 8 bases. V lost 1 base, J lost 4 bases, and 18 bases stayed unmatched. The CDR3 consists of 19 residues. Per germline, CDR1 SGHTS and CDR2 YDEGEE. This chain's CDR3 is CASSLIYGENGQGLETQYF. The CDR3 DNA is TGTGCCAGCAGCTTGATTTACGGGGAAAACGGACAGGGATTAGAGACCCAGTACTTC.

The J gene is TRBJ2-4, the V gene TRBV5-1; 8 bases fit TRBD2. The CDR3 runs to 14 residues. Germline values: CDR1 SGHRS, CDR2 YFSETQ. V lost 2 bases and J lost 8; bases outside the gene matches: 6. The CDR3 here is CASSLGTREDIQYF. The DNA of the CDR3 is TGCGCCAGCAGCTTAGGGACTAGAGAAGACATTCAGTACTTC.

Here the CDR3 reads CASSDTNSGGEQFF. CDR3 nucleotides: TGTGCCAGCAGTGACACCAATAGCGGGGGGGAGCAGTTCTTC. V usage is TRBV6-4 and J usage is TRBJ2-1, with 10 bases fitting TRBD2. The CDR3 sequence is 14 residues long. Germline CDR1 and CDR2: MRHNA and SNTAGT. The ends lost 2 bases at V and 10 bases at J; junction bases unmatched: 5.

J is TRBJ2-5 and V is TRBV5-1; 7 nucleotides align to TRBD2. The V gene's germline CDR1 is SGHRS and CDR2 YFSETQ. CDR3 length: 14 amino acids. The V segment lost 3 bases and the J segment 8 bases; nucleotides outside the gene matches: 10. The CDR3 coding sequence is TGCGCCAGCAGCTCAGCGGGAACAAGAGATACCCAGTACTTC. It translates to CASSSAGTRDTQYF.

Only one count was recorded for this clone. The gene calls are TRBV19 and TRBJ2-7; D perhaps matches TRBD2 (5 bases). Germline V gene lookup returns CDR1 LNHDA and CDR2 SQIVND (reference sequence). This CDR3 contains 13 residues. V lost 4 bases and J 0 bases, leaving 7 bases between the germline ends. The CDR3 loop is CASSKTISYEQYF. DNA of the CDR3: TGTGCCAGTAGTAAGACTATCTCCTACGAGCAGTACTTC.

The chain links TRBV6-1 to TRBJ1-5; 8 bases align to TRBD1. The germline V gene has CDR1 MNHNS and CDR2 SASEGT. The CDR3 sequence is 13 residues long. V shed 7 bases and J 4 bases; nucleotides not matched to a gene: 3. In DNA, the CDR3 is TGTGCCAGCAATGACAGGGGAAATCAGCCCCAGCATTTT. Amino acid sequence: CASNDRGNQPQHF.

Here the CDR3 DNA reads TGCGCCAGCAGCCAAACGGGACAGGGGATGACCGGGGAGCTGTTTTTT. The encoded protein is CASSQTGQGMTGELFF. V and J are TRBV4-1 and TRBJ2-2, with TRBD1 matching 10 bases. V lost 2 bases to trimming and J lost 5 bases; unmatched junction nucleotides: 5. The CDR3 totals 16 residues. The germline CDR1 and CDR2 sequences are MGHRA and YSYEKL.

The rearrangement links TRBV6-1 to TRBJ1-5; 8 bases fit TRBD1. Looked up from germline, CDR1 is MNHNS and CDR2 is SASEGT. The length of the CDR3 is 15 residues. The CDR3 DNA reads as TGTGGTACGACGGGCACTAGACAGGGGAATCAGCCCCAGCATTTT. It specifies CGTTGTRQGNQPQHF.

About this clone: Different DNA sequences within this sample yield the same CDR3. The V gene is TRBV28, the J gene TRBJ1-1; D is undetermined. The V end was cut by 4 bases, the J end by 2 bases, with 11 bases between. The CDR3 has 14 residues. Per the germline V gene, CDR1 is MDHEN and CDR2 is SYDVKM. The CDR3 here is CASSSPGANTEAFF. In nucleotides, the CDR3 is TGTGCCAGCAGTTCCCCGGGAGCCAACACTGAAGCTTTCTTT.

CDR3 in DNA: TGTGCCAGCAGTCAGGAAAGCCTCCCTAACACTGAAGCTTTCTTT. Amino acids: CASSQESLPNTEAFF. J is TRBJ1-1 and V is TRBV28, with D hard to call. This CDR3 comprises 15 residues. Germline assignment: CDR1 MDHEN and CDR2 SYDVKM. V lost 5 bases to trimming and J lost 2 bases, with 15 bases between them.

J is TRBJ1-4 and V is TRBV18; 8 bases map to TRBD1. Germline V gene lookup returns CDR1 KGHSH and CDR2 LQKENI. CDR3 length equals 14 residues. V was pared by 6 bases and J by 4 bases, with 4 bases of the junction left unmatched. The CDR3 DNA sequence: TGTGCCAGCTCCTCCGGACAGGGTAATGAAAAACTGTTTTTT. This translates into CASSSGQGNEKLFF.

The rearrangement uses TRBV5-5 and TRBJ1-1, with D unclear. Germline V lookup: CDR1 SGHKS, CDR2 YYEKEE (reference sequence). The ends were cut back, 4 bases at V and 1 base at J, with 8 bases in the middle. This CDR3 is built from 13 residues. The CDR3, as DNA: TGTGCCAGCAGCCTCGACTGGAACACTGAAGCTTTCTTT. This encodes CASSLDWNTEAFF.

The chain combines TRBV11-2 with TRBJ2-7, with D perhaps matching TRBD2 (5 bases). Trimming took off 0 bases at V and 2 bases at J, with 8 bases between the two ends. Per the germline V gene, CDR1 is SGHAT and CDR2 is FQNNGV. The CDR3 runs to 14 residues. The CDR3 sequence is CASSLDGGAYEQYF. The CDR3 nucleotides are TGTGCCAGCAGCTTAGACGGAGGTGCCTACGAGCAGTACTTC.

This chain connects TRBV18 to TRBJ2-7; D is possibly TRBD1 (5 bases). The CDR3 sequence is 12 residues long. Trimming cost V 6 bases and J 6 bases, with 12 bases left between them. CDR1 is KGHSH, CDR2 LQKENI, per germline. The DNA of the CDR3 is TGTGCCAGCTCGTCTCCTCAGGGCGAGCAGTACTTC. Encoded protein: CASSSPQGEQYF.

This chain connects TRBV2 to TRBJ1-3; 7 positions match TRBD1. The germline CDR1 and CDR2 sequences are SNHLY and FYNNEI. V shed 3 bases and J 2 bases; nucleotides not matched to a gene: 1. The CDR3 consists of 14 residues. The CDR3 loop reads CASSETGPGNTIYF. The CDR3 DNA sequence: TGTGCCAGCAGTGAGACAGGGCCTGGAAACACCATATATTTT.

The chain couples TRBV7-2 to TRBJ1-4, with D tentatively TRBD1 (5 bases). Germline lookup yields CDR1 SGHTA and CDR2 FQGNSA. The CDR3 loop spans 15 amino acids. V lost 2 bases, J lost 8 bases, and 15 bases lay in between. The CDR3 loop reads CASSLFGGTGEKLFF. The DNA for the CDR3 is TGTGCCAGCAGCTTATTTGGGGGGACGGGAGAAAAACTGTTTTTT.

The V and J genes are TRBV4-3 and TRBJ2-3; D not certain. The CDR3 has 14 residues. Germline V lookup: CDR1 LGHNA, CDR2 YSLEER. Between the trimmed V and J ends, which lost 4 bases and 3 bases, there was a span of 11 bases. The CDR3 DNA reads as TGCGCCAGCAGCCCCGAGCAATCTACAGATACGCAGTATTTT. Amino acid sequence: CASSPEQSTDTQYF.

The chain employs TRBV7-9 and TRBJ2-5, with D tentatively TRBD1 (6 bases). The CDR3 spans 11 residues. Trimming took off 5 bases at V and 11 bases at J, with 12 bases between the two ends. Germline loops: CDR1 SEHNR, CDR2 FQNEAQ (reference sequence). DNA of the CDR3: TGTGCCAGCAGCGAGACAGGTTGGCAGTACTTC. It is translated as CASSETGWQYF.